This T cell receptor (beta chain) emerged from a study of identical twins' blood T cells. This CDR3 region has 16 residues. Per germline, CDR1 MNHNS and CDR2 SASEGT. With V trimmed by 3 bases and J by 0 bases, 8 bases remained unmatched. TCRdb ran MiXCR on the 5' RACE reads and lists one entry per CDR3 protein. The table has 300,000 to 450,000 distinct CDR3 sequences, roughly 30% seen once. The gene calls are TRBV6-1 and TRBJ2-7; TRBD1 agrees at 7 bases. This receptor was taken from a woman aged 18-50 years in good health. Input material: PBMCs. The CDR3 sequence: CASSELGTAFSYEQYF. The CDR3 nucleotides are TGTGCCAGCAGTGAGCTGGGGACAGCCTTCTCCTACGAGCAGTACTTC.